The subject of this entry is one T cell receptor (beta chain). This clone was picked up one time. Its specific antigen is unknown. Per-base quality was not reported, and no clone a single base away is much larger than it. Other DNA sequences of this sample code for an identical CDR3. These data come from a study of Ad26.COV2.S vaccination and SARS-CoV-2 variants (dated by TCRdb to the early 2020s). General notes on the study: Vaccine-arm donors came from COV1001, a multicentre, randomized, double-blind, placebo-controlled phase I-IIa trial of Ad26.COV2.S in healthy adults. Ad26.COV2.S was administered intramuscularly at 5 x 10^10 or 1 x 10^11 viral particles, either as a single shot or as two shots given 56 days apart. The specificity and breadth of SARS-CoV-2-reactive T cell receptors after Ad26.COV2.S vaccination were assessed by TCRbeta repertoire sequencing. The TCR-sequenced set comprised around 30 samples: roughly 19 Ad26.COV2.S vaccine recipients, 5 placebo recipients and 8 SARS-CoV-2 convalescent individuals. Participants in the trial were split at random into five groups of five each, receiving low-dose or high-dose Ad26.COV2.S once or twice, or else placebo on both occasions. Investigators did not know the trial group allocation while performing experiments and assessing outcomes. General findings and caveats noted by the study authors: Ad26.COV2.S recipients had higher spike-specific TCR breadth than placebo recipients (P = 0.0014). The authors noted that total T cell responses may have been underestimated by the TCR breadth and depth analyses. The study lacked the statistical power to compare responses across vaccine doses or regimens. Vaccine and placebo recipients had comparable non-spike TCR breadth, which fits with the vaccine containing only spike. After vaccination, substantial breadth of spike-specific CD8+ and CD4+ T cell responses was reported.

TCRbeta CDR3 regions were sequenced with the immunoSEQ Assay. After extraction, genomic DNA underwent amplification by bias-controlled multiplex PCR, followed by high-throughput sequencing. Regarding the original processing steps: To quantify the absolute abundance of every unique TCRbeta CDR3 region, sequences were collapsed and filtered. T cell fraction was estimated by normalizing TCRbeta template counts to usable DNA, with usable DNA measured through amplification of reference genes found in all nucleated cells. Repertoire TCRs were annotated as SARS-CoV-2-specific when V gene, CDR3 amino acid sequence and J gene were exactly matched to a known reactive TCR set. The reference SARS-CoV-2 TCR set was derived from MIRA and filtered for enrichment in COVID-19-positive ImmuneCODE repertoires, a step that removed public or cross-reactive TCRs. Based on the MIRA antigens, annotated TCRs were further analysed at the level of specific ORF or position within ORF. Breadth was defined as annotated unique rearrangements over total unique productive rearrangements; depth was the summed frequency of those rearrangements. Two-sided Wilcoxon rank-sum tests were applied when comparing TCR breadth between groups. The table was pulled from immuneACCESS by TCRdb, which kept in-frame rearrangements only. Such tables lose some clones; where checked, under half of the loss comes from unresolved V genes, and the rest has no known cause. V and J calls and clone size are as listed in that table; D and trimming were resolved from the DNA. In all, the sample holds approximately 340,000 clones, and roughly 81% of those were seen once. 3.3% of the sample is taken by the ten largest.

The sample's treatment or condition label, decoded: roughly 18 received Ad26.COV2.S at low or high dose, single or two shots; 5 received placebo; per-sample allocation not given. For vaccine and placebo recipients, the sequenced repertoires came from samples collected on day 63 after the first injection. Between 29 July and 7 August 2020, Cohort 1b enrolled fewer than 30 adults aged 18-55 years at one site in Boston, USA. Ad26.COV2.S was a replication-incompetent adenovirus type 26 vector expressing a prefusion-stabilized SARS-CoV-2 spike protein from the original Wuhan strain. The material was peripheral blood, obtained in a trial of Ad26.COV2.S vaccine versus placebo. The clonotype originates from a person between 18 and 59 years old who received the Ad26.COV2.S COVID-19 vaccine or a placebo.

CDR3 reads: CASSLTQGTDTQYF. Read as DNA, the sequence is TGCGCCAGCAGCTTGACACAGGGGACAGATACGCAGTATTTT. Recombination connected TRBV5-1 to TRBJ2-3; 7 middle bases align to TRBD1. The CDR1 and CDR2 encoded by the germline V gene are SGHRS and YFSETQ. V is cut back by 1 base and J by 3 bases, with 2 bases in the junction unmatched. Taken from cysteine to phenylalanine, the CDR3 has 14 residues. Just the 42-base CDR3 DNA is kept, in frame starting at base 1.